The present T cell receptor (beta chain) was sequenced within a study of technical replicates of blood from a handful of donors. The sample holds one count of this clone. Data came from immunoSEQ multiplex PCR; TCRdb stores just in-frame clones and leaves some out. The table shows 75,000 to 90,000 clones, with 90% to 95% occurring only once. Germline-derived CDR1 and CDR2 are SNHLY and FYNNEI. Between the trimmed V and J ends, which lost 8 bases and 5 bases, there was a span of 12 bases. The length of the CDR3 is 12 residues. The sequence derives from a human donor in good health. Sequences were obtained from T cells isolated from PBMCs. The V call is TRBV2, the J call TRBJ1-1; a possible D gene is TRBD1 (5 bases). In nucleotides, the CDR3 is TGTGCCAGCCTCTTGCGGGGGACTGAAGCTTTCTTT. It yields the protein CASLLRGTEAFF.